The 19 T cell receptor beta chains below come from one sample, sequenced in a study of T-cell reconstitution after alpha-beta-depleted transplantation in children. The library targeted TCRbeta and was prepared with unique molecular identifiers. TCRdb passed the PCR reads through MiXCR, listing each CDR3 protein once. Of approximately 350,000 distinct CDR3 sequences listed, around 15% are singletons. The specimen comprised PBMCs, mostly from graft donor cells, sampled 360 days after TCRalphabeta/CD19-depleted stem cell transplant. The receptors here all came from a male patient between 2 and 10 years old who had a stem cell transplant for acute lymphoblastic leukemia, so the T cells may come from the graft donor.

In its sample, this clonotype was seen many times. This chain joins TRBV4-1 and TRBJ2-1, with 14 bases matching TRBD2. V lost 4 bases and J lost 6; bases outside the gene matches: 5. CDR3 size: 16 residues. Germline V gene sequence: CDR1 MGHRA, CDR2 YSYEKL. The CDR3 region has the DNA TGCGCCAGCAGCCCACGGGGGACTAGCGGGAGCAATGAGCAGTTCTTC. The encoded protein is CASSPRGTSGSNEQFF.

CDR3 sequence reads: CASSQEPIAGMNIQYF. The CDR3, as DNA: TGTGCCAGCAGCCAAGAACCCATAGCGGGGATGAACATTCAGTACTTC. J is TRBJ2-4 and V is TRBV4-2, with TRBD2 matching 8 bases. Germline loops: CDR1 LGHNA, CDR2 YNFKEQ. V lost 0 bases to trimming and J lost 7 bases; unmatched junction nucleotides: 8. The CDR3 is 16 residues long.

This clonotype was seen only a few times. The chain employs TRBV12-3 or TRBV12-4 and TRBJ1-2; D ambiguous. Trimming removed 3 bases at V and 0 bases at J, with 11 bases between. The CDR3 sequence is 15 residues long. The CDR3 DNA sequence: TGTGCCAGCAGTTTTAGAGTATTGACTAACTATGGCTACACCTTC. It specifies CASSFRVLTNYGYTF.

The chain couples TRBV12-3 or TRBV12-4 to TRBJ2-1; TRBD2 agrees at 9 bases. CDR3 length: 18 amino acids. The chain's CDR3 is CTCSLAVRSSGKYNEQFF. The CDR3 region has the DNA TGTACCTGCAGTTTAGCGGTGCGGTCTAGCGGGAAATACAATGAGCAGTTCTTC.

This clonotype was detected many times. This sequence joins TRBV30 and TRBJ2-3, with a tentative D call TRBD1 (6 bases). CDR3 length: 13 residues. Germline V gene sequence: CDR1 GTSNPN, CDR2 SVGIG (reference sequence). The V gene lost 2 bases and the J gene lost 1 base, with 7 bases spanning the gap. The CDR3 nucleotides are TGTGCCTGGAGTCGGACAGGCACAGATACGCAGTATTTT. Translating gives CAWSRTGTDTQYF. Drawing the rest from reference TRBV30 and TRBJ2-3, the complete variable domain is SQTIHQWPATLVQPVGSPLSLECTVEGTSNPNLYWYRQAAGRGLQLLFYSVGIGQISSEVPQNLSASRPQDRQFILSSKKLLLSDSGFYLCAWSRTGTDTQYFGPGTRLTVL.

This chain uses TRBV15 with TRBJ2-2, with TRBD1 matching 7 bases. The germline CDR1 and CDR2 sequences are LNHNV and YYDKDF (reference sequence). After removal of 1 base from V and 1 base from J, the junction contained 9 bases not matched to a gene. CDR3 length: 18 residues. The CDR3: CATSRGDRYLQNTGELFF. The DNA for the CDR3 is TGTGCCACCAGCAGAGGGGACAGATACCTTCAGAACACCGGGGAGCTGTTTTTT.

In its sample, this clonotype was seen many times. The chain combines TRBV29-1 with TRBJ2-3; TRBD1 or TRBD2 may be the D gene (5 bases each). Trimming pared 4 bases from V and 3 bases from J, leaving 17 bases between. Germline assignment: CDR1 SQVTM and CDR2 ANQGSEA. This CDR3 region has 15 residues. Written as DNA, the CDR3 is TGCAGCGTTGTGGGGGAAAAAGGGTTTACAGATACGCAGTATTTT. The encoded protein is CSVVGEKGFTDTQYF.

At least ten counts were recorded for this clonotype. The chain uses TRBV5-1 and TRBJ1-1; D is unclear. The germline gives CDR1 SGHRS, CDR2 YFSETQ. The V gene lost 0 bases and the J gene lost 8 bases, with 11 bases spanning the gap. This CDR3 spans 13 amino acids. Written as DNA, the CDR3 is TGCGCCAGCAGCTTGGAGGGTGAATTCGAAGCTTTCTTT. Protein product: CASSLEGEFEAFF.

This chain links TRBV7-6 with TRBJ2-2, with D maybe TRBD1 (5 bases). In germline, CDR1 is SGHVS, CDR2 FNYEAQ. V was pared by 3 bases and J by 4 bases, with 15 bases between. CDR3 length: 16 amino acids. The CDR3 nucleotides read TGTGCCAGCAGCTTGATTATGGACATCCCCACCGGGGAGCTGTTTTTT. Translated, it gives CASSLIMDIPTGELFF.

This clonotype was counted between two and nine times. This CDR3 is CASSLAATELETQYF. CDR3 nucleotides: TGTGCCAGCAGCTTAGCGGCGACAGAGTTAGAGACCCAGTACTTC. V is TRBV7-8 and J is TRBJ2-5; D possibly corresponds to TRBD1 (5 bases). V lost 0 bases, J lost 4 bases, and 12 bases lay in between. Germline V gives CDR1 SGHVS, CDR2 FQNEAQ. This CDR3 contains 15 residues.

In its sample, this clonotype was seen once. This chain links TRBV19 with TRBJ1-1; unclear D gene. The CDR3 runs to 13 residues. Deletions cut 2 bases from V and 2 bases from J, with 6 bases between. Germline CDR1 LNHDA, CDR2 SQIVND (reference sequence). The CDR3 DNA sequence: TGTGCCAGTAGTATATTGGAAAACACTGAAGCTTTCTTT. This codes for CASSILENTEAFF.

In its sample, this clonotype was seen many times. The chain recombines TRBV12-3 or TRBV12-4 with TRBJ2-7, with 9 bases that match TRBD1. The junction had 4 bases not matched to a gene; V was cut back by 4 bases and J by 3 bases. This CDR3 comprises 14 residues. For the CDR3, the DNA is TGTGCCAGCAGTTCCGGGACAGGGAACTACGAGCAGTACTTC. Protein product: CASSSGTGNYEQYF.

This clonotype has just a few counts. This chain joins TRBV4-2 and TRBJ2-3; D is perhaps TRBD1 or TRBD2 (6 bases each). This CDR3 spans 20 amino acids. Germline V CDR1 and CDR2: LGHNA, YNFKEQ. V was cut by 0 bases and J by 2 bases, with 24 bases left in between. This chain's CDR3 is CASSQDGGGGAPLNTDTQYF. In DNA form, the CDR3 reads TGTGCCAGCAGCCAAGATGGGGGCGGAGGGGCCCCCTTGAACACAGATACGCAGTATTTT.

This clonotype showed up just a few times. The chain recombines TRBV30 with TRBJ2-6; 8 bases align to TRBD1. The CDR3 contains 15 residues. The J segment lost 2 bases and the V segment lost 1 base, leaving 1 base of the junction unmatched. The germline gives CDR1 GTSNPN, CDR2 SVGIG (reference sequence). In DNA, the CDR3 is TGTGCCTGGAGTGCAGGGGGCGCTGGGGCCAACGTCCTGACTTTC. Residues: CAWSAGGAGANVLTF.

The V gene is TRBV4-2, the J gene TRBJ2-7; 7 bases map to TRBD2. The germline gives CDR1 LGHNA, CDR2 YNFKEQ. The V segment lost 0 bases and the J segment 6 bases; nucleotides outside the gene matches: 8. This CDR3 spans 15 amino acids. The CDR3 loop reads CASSQEVSGKVEQYF. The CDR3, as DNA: TGTGCCAGCAGCCAAGAAGTAAGCGGGAAGGTCGAGCAGTACTTC.

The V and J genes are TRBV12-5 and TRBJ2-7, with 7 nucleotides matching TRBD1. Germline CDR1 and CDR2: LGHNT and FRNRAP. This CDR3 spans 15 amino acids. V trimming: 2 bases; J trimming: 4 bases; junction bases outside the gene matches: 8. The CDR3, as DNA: TGTGCTAGTGGTTTGCTGGGACAGACGATTTACGAGCAGTACTTC. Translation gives CASGLLGQTIYEQYF.

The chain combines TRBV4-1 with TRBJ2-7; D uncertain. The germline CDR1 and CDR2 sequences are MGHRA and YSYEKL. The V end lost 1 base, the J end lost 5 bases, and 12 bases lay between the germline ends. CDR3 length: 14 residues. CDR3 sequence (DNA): TGCGCCAGCAGCCAAGTCCTTCGTTCCCACGAGCAGTACTTC. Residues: CASSQVLRSHEQYF.

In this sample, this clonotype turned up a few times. CDR3 amino acids: CSVRDGRHQPQHF. The CDR3 DNA is TGCAGTGTCAGGGATGGGAGGCATCAGCCCCAGCATTTT. The V and J genes are TRBV20-1 and TRBJ1-5, with TRBD1 as a possible D gene (5 bases). Germline CDR1 reads DFQATT; CDR2 reads SNEGSKA (reference sequence). The ends were cut back, 7 bases at V and 5 bases at J, with 15 bases in the middle. The CDR3 extends over 13 amino acids.

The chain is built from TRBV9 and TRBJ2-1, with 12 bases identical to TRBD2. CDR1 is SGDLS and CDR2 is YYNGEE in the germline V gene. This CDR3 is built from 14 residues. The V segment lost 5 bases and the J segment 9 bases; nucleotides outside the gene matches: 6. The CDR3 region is CASSALAGGGEQFF. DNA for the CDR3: TGTGCCAGCAGTGCCCTAGCGGGAGGGGGTGAGCAGTTCTTC.